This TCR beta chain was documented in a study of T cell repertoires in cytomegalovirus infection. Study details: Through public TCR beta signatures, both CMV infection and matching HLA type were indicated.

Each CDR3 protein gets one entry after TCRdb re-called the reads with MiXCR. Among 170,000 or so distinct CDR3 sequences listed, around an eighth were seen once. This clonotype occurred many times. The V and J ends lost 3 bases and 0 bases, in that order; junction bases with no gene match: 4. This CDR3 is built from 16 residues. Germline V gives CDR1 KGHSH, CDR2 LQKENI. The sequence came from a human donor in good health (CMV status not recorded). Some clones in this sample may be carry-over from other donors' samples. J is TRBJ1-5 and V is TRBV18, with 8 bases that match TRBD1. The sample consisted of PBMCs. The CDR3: CASSPQGADSNQPQHF. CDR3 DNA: TGTGCCAGCTCACCGCAGGGGGCGGATAGCAATCAGCCCCAGCATTTT.